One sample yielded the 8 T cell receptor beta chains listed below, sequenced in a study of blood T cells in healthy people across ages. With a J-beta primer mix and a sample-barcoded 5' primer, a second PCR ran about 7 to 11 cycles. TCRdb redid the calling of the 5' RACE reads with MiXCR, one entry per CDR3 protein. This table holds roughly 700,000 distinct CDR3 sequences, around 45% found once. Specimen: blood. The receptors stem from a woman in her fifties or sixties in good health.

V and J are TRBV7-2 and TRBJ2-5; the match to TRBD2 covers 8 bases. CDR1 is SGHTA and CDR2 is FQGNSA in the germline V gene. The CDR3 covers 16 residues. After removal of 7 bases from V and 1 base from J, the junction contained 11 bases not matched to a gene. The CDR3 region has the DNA TGTGCCAGCATCCAACAGCTAGCGGGTACCCAAGAGACCCAGTACTTC. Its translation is CASIQQLAGTQETQYF.

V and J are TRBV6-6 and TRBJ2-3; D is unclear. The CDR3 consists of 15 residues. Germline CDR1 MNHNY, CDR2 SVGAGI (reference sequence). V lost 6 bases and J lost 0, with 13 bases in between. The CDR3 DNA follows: TGTGCCAGCAGACCCGCGGACCGCAGCACAGATACGCAGTATTTT. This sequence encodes CASRPADRSTDTQYF.

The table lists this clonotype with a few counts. CDR3 sequence: CASMPGLANNEQFF. Here the CDR3 DNA reads TGTGCCAGCATGCCGGGACTAGCGAACAATGAGCAGTTCTTC. The chain couples TRBV5-5 to TRBJ2-1; the match to TRBD2 covers 10 bases. The germline gives CDR1 SGHKS, CDR2 YYEKEE (reference sequence). The CDR3 is 14 residues long. Trimming took 6 bases from V and 5 from J; bases not matched to a gene: 5.

This CDR3 is CASSPGPWTGETQYF. The CDR3 region has the DNA TGTGCCAGCAGCCCGGGACCTTGGACCGGAGAGACCCAGTACTTC. The chain employs TRBV28 and TRBJ2-5; D may be TRBD1 or TRBD2 (5 bases each). The CDR3 runs to 15 residues. Germline loops: CDR1 MDHEN, CDR2 SYDVKM. Trimming stripped 6 bases from V and 4 bases from J, with 18 bases between.

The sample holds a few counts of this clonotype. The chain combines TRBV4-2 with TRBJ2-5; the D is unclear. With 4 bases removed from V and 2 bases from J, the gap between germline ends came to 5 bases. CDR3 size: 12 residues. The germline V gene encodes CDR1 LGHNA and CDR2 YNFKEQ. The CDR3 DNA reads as TGTGCCAGCAGCCTCACTCAAGAGACCCAGTACTTC. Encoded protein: CASSLTQETQYF.

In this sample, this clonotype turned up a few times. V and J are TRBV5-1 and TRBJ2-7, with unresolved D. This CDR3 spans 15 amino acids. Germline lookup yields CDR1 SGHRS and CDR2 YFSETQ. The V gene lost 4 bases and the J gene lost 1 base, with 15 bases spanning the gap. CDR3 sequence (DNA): TGCGCCAGCAGCGATGTTGGACGGAAGTCCTACGAGCAGTACTTC. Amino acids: CASSDVGRKSYEQYF.

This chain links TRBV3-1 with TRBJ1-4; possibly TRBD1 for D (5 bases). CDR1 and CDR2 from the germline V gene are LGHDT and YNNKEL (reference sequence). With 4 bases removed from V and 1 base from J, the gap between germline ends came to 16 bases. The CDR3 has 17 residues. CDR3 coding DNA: TGTGCCAGCAGCCTATCCACCACGACAGTAACTAATGAAAAACTGTTTTTT. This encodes CASSLSTTTVTNEKLFF.

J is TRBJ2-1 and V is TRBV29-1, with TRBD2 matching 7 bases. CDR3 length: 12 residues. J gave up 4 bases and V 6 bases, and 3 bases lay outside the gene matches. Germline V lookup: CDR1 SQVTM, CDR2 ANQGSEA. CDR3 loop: CSVLGLYNEQFF. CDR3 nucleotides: TGCAGCGTCCTGGGACTATACAATGAGCAGTTCTTC.